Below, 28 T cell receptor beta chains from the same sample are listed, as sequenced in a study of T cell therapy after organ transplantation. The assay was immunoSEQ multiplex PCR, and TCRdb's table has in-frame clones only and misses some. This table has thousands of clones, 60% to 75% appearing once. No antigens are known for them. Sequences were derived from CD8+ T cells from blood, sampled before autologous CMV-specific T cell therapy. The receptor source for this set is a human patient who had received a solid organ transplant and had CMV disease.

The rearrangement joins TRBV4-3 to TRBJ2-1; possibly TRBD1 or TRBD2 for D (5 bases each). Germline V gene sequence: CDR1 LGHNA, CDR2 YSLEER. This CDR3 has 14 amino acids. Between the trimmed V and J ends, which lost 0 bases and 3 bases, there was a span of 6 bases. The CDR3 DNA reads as TGCGCCAGCAGCCAAGAGGGGGACTACAATGAGCAGTTCTTC. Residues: CASSQEGDYNEQFF.

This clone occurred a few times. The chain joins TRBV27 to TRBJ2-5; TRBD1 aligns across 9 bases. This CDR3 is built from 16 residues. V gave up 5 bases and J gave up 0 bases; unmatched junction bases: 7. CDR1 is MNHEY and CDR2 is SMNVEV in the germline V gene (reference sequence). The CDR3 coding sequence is TGTGCCAGCAGTCGAAGACAGGGGGGGTACCAAGAGACCCAGTACTTC. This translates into CASSRRQGGYQETQYF.

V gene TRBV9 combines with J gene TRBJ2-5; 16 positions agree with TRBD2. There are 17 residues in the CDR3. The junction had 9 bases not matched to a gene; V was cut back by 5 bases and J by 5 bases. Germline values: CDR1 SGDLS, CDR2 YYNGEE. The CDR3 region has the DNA TGTGCCAGCAGTGCTGGGACTAGCGGGAGGGGCTTGGAGACCCAGTACTTC. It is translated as CASSAGTSGRGLETQYF.

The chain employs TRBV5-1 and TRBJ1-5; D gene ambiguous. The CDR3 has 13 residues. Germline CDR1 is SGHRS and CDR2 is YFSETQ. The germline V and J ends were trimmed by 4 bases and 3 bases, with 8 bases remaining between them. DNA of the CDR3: TGCGCCAGCAGCCCGGACTACAATCAGCCCCAGCATTTT. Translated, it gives CASSPDYNQPQHF. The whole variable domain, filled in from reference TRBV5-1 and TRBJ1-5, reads KAGVTQTPRYLIKTRGQQVTLSCSPISGHRSVSWYQQTPGQGLQFLFEYFSETQRNKGNFPGRFSGRQFSNSRSEMNVSTLELGDSALYLCASSPDYNQPQHFGDGTRLSIL.

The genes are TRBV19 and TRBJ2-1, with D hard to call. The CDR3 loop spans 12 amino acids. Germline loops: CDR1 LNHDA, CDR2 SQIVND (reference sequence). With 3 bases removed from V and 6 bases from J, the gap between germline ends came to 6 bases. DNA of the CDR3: TGTGCCAGTAGTATCGGTACCAATGAGCAGTTCTTC. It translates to CASSIGTNEQFF.

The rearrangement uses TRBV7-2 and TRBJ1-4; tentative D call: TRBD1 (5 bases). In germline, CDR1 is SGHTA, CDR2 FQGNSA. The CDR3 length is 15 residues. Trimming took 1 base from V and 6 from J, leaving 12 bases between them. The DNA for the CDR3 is TGTGCCAGCAGCTTAGAGATAGGAGGGGATGAAAAACTGTTTTTT. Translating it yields CASSLEIGGDEKLFF.

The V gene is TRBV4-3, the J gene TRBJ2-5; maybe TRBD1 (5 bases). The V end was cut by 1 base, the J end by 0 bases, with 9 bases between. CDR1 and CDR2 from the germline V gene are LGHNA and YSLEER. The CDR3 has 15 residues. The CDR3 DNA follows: TGCGCCAGCAGCCAAGTGAGCAGGGACCAAGAGACCCAGTACTTC. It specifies CASSQVSRDQETQYF.

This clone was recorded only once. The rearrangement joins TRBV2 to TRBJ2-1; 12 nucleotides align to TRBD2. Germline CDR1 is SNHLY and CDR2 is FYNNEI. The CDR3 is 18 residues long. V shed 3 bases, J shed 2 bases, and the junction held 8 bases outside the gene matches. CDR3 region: CASSETSGSSPTYNEQFF. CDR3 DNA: TGTGCCAGCAGTGAGACTAGCGGGAGTTCCCCTACCTACAATGAGCAGTTCTTC.

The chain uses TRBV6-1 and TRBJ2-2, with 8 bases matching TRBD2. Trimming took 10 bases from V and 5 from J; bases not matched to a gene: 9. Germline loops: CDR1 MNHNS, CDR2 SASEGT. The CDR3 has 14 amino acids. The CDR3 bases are TGTGCCATCCTCTTCCGGGAGGGGACCGGGGAGCTGTTTTTT. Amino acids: CAILFREGTGELFF.

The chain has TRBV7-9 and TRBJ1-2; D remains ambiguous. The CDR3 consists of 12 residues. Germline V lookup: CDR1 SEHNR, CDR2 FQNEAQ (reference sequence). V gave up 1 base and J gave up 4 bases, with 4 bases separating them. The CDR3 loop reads CASSLGGYGYTF. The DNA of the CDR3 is TGTGCCAGCAGCTTAGGGGGCTATGGCTACACCTTC. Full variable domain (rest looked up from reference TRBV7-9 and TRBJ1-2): DTGVSQNPRHKITKRGQNVTFRCDPISEHNRLYWYRQTLGQGPEFLTYFQNEAQLEKSRLLSDRFSAERPKGSFSTLEIQRTEQGDSAMYLCASSLGGYGYTFGSGTRLTVV.

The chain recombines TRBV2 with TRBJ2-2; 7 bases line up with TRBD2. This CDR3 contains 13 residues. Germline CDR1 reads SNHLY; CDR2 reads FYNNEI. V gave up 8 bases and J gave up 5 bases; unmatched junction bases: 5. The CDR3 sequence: CASAGLGTGELFF. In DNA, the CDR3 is TGTGCCAGCGCAGGACTAGGGACCGGGGAGCTGTTTTTT.

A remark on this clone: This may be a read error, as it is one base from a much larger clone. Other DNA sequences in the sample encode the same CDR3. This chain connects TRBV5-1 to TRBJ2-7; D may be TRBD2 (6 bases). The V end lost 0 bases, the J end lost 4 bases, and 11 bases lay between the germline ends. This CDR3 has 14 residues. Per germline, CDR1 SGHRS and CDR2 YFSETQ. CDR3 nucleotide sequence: TGCGCCAGCAGCTTGGTCGGAGGGGCATACGAGCAGTACTTC. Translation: CASSLVGGAYEQYF.

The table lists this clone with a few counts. CDR3 DNA: TGTGCCAGCAGACCCGGGAGTGGCAATGAGCAGTTCTTC. Protein sequence: CASRPGSGNEQFF. This sequence joins TRBV28 and TRBJ2-1; weak D call: TRBD2 (6 bases). The germline V gene has CDR1 MDHEN and CDR2 SYDVKM. There are 13 residues in the CDR3. V lost 6 bases to trimming and J lost 6 bases, with 12 bases between them.

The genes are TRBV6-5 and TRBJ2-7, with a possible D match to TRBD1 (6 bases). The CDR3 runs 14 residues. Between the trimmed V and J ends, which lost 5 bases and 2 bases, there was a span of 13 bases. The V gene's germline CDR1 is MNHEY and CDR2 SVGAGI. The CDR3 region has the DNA TGTGCCAGCAGTCTAAGGGACACCACCTACGAGCAGTACTTC. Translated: CASSLRDTTYEQYF.

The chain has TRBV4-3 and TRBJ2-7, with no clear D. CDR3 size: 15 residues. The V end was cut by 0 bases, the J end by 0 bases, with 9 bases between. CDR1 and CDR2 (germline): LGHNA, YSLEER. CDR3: CASSQDQGFSYEQYF. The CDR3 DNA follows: TGCGCCAGCAGCCAAGATCAAGGGTTCTCCTACGAGCAGTACTTC.

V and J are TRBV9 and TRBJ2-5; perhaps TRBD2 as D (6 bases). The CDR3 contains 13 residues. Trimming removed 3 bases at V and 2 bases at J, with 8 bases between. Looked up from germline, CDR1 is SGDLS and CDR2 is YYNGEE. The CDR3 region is CASSEGGQETQYF. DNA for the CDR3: TGTGCCAGCAGCGAGGGAGGTCAAGAGACCCAGTACTTC.

The CDR3 bases are TGTGCCAGCAGCTTAGTACTAGCGAGCAACAATGAGCAGTTCTTC. Translating it yields CASSLVLASNNEQFF. The chain couples TRBV7-8 to TRBJ2-1, with TRBD2 identical over 7 bases. The CDR3 is made up of 15 amino acids. V lost 1 base to trimming and J lost 5 bases; unmatched junction nucleotides: 5. Germline values: CDR1 SGHVS, CDR2 FQNEAQ.

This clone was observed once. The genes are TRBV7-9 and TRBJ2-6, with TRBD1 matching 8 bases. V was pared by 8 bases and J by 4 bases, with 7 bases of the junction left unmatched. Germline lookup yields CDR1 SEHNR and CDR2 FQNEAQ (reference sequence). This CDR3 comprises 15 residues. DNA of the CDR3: TGTGCCAGCCCCCAGGGGGCGCAGGGGGCCAACGTCCTGACTTTC. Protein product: CASPQGAQGANVLTF.

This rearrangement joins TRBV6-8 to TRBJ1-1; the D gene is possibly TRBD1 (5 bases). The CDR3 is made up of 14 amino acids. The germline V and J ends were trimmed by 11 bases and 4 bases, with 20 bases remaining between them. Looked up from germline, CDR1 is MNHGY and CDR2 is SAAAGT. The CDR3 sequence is CASGEGKGFTEAFF. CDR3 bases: TGTGCCTCTGGGGAGGGGAAAGGTTTCACTGAAGCTTTCTTT.

The CDR3 reads CASSQASAGSYEQYF. In DNA, the CDR3 is TGCGCCAGCAGCCAAGCCTCCGCGGGCTCCTACGAGCAGTACTTC. The V gene is TRBV4-3, the J gene TRBJ2-7; D may be TRBD2 (5 bases). The germline V gene encodes CDR1 LGHNA and CDR2 YSLEER. V was trimmed by 1 base and J by 0 bases, leaving 10 bases between them. The CDR3 totals 15 residues.

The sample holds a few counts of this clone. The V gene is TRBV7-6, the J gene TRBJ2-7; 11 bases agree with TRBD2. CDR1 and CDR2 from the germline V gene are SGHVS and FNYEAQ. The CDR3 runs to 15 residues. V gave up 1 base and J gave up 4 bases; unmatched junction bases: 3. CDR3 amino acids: CASSLELAGEYEQYF. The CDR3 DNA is TGTGCCAGCAGCTTAGAACTAGCGGGAGAATACGAGCAGTACTTC.

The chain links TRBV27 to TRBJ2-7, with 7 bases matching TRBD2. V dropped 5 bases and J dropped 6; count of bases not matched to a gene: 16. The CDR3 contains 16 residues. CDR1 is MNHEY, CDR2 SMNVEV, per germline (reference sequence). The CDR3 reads CASSPSYRTSSSEQYF. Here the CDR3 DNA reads TGTGCCAGCAGTCCCTCGTACCGGACTAGTAGCTCCGAGCAGTACTTC.

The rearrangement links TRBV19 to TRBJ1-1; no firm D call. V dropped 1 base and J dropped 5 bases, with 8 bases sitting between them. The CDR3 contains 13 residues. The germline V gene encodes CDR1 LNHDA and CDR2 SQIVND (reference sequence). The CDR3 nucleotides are TGTGCCAGTAGTATAGCTTTGGGGACTGAAGCTTTCTTT. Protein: CASSIALGTEAFF.

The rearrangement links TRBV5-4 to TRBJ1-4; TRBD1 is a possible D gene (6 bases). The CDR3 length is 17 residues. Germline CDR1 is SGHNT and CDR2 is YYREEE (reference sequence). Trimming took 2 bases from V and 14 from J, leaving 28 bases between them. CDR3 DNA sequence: TGTGCCAGCAGCTTCACAAACACAGGGCTTATGGATCGAAAGCTGTTTTTT. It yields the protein CASSFTNTGLMDRKLFF. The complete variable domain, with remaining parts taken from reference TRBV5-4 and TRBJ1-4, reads ETGVTQSPTHLIKTRGQQVTLRCSSQSGHNTVSWYQQALGQGPQFIFQYYREEENGRGNFPPRFSGLQFPNYSSELNVNALELDDSALYLCASSFTNTGLMDRKLFFGSGTQLSVL.

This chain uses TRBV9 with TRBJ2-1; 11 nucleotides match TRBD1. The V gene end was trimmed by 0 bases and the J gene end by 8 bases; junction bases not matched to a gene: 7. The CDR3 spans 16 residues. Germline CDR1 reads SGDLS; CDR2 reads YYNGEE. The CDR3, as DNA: TGTGCCAGCAGCGTAGGGGACAGGGGGGTAACATATGAGCAGTTCTTC. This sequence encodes CASSVGDRGVTYEQFF.

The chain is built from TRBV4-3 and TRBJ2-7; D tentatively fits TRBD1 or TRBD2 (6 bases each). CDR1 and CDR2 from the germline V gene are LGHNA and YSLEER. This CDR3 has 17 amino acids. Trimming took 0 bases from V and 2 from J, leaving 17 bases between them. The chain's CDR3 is CASSQEGRGEFPYEQYF. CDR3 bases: TGCGCCAGCAGCCAAGAGGGAAGGGGGGAGTTTCCCTACGAGCAGTACTTC.

CDR3 loop: CASSGSAGELAKNIQYF. As DNA, the CDR3 is TGTGCCAGCAGCGGAAGTGCCGGGGAGTTGGCCAAAAACATTCAGTACTTC. The chain has TRBV5-6 and TRBJ2-4, with D possibly TRBD2 on 5 matching bases. Germline V gene data show CDR1 as SGHDT and CDR2 as YYEEEE. V shed 4 bases and J shed 1 base, with 18 bases lying between them. The CDR3 runs 17 residues.

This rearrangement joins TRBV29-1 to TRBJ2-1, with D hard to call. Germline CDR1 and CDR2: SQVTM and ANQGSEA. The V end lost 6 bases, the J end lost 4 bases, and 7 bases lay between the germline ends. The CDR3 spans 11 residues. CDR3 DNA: TGCAGCGTCGATCGTTACAATGAGCAGTTCTTC. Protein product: CSVDRYNEQFF.